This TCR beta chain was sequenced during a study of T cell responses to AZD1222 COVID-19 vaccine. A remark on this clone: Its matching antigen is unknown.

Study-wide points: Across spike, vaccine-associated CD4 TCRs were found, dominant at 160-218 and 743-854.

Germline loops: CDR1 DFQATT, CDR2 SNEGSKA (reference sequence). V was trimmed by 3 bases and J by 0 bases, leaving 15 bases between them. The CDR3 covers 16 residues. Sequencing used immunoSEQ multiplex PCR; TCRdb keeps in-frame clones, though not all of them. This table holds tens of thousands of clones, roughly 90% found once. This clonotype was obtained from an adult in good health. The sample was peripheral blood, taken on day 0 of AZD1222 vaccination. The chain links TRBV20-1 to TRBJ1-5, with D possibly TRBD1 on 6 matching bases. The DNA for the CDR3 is TGCAGTGCTAGTCGGGGAGGACAGAATAGCAATCAGCCCCAGCATTTT. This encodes CSASRGGQNSNQPQHF.